The 8 T cell receptor beta chains listed next were all sequenced from one sample in a study of blood T cell repertoires in COVID-19. Some clones are missing from TCRdb's copy, which holds only in-frame ones; the method was immunoSEQ multiplex PCR. Seen here are roughly 150,000 clones, around 85% observed once, and the top ten hold about 5.7%. The sample was PBMCs or T cells enriched from blood (not recorded which). The origin of the receptors is a middle-aged woman with acute COVID-19.

The gene calls are TRBV30 and TRBJ2-1, with 13 bases lining up with TRBD2. Unmatched junction bases numbered 11, after V lost 0 bases and J lost 6 bases. Germline CDR1 is GTSNPN and CDR2 is SVGIG (reference sequence). This CDR3 has 18 residues. The CDR3 nucleotides are TGTGCCTGGAGTGTACCGCCGACTAGCGGGAGGTCGTCCAATGAGCAGTTCTTC. Translating it yields CAWSVPPTSGRSSNEQFF.

The chain carries TRBV6-5 and TRBJ1-1, with 7 bases identical to TRBD1. Germline CDR1 MNHEY, CDR2 SVGAGI. Trimming removed 6 bases from V and 4 bases from J; junction bases left unmatched: 5. The CDR3 covers 13 residues. Written as DNA, the CDR3 is TGTGCCAGCAGAAGACAGGGTAGCACTGAAGCTTTCTTT. This sequence encodes CASRRQGSTEAFF.

The gene calls are TRBV29-1 and TRBJ1-1, with D tentatively TRBD1 (6 bases). V dropped 7 bases and J dropped 3 bases, with 15 bases sitting between them. This CDR3 has 13 residues. From germline, CDR1 is SQVTM and CDR2 ANQGSEA. The CDR3 coding sequence is TGCAGCGCTGCGCGGCCAGGGGACACTGAAGCTTTCTTT. Amino acid sequence: CSAARPGDTEAFF. Supplemented by reference TRBV29-1 and TRBJ1-1, the full variable domain reads SAVISQKPSRDICQRGTSLTIQCQVDSQVTMMFWYRQQPGQSLTLIATANQGSEATYESGFVIDKFPISRPNLTFSTLTVSNMSPEDSSIYLCSAARPGDTEAFFGQGTRLTVV.

The chain joins TRBV27 to TRBJ2-1; D gene ambiguous. Germline values: CDR1 MNHEY, CDR2 SMNVEV (reference sequence). V was clipped by 5 bases and J by 3 bases, with 8 bases between them. The CDR3 has 13 amino acids. This CDR3 reads CASSDRFYNEQFF. The CDR3 region has the DNA TGTGCCAGCAGTGATAGATTCTACAATGAGCAGTTCTTC.

V gene TRBV21-1 combines with J gene TRBJ2-5; no check of the table's D call, TRBD2, against the DNA was made. TRBV21-1 is reported as a pseudogene. This CDR3 contains 18 residues. CDR3 DNA: TGTGCCAGCAGTCTAGGGGCAGGGGAGGTTAGCGGGAAGGAGACCCAGTACTTC. It yields the protein CASSLGAGEVSGKETQYF.

The J gene is TRBJ1-3, the V gene TRBV9; no definite D call. Per the germline V gene, CDR1 is SGDLS and CDR2 is YYNGEE. The V end lost 4 bases, the J end lost 0 bases, and 5 bases lay between the germline ends. The CDR3 consists of 13 residues. As DNA, the CDR3 is TGTGCCAGCAGCCCCATCTCTGGAAACACCATATATTTT. Protein product: CASSPISGNTIYF.

J is TRBJ2-5 and V is TRBV7-2; 10 bases fit TRBD2. With 6 bases clipped from V and 5 bases from J, the junction kept 3 bases outside the gene matches. The CDR3 consists of 13 residues. Germline V CDR1 and CDR2: SGHTA, FQGNSA. The CDR3 DNA reads TGTGCCAGCAGACATAGCGGGGGGGAGACCCAGTACTTC. Encoded protein: CASRHSGGETQYF.

V is TRBV9 and J is TRBJ2-7; TRBD1 agrees at 7 bases. V lost 4 bases, J lost 3 bases, and 7 bases stayed unmatched. The CDR3 covers 14 residues. Germline V gene data show CDR1 as SGDLS and CDR2 as YYNGEE. The CDR3 protein is CASSPTTGNYEQYF. In DNA form, the CDR3 reads TGTGCCAGCAGCCCCACGACAGGGAACTACGAGCAGTACTTC.